A selection of T cell receptor beta chains follows, all from one sample in a study of blood T cell repertoires in COVID-19. TCRdb keeps only in-frame clones here, not all; method: immunoSEQ multiplex PCR. The sample has some 200,000 clones, more than 80% seen once. Sequencing used peripheral blood. These receptors were collected from a woman aged 60-75 years with acute or convalescent COVID-19. The CDR3 runs from the conserved cysteine through the conserved F or W. Each record gives: V gene, CDR3 protein.

V gene: TRBV2; CDR3 protein: CASSETLAGSGANVLTF
V gene: TRBV5-1; CDR3 protein: CASTGGQNYGYTF
V gene: TRBV7-9; CDR3 protein: CASSLGLVEYF
V gene: TRBV7-2; CDR3 protein: CASSSLYGGGTEAFF
V gene: TRBV28; CDR3 protein: CASSSPSGTGFIHEQYF
V gene: TRBV4-1; CDR3 protein: CASSPLSSNTEAFF
V gene: TRBV6-6; CDR3 protein: CATQYQDLEKLFF
V gene: TRBV3-1/TRBV3-2; CDR3 protein: CASSTGTNYGYTF
V gene: TRBV3-1/TRBV3-2; CDR3 protein: CASSQEPWAGDHEQYF
V gene: TRBV6-5; CDR3 protein: CASSQPGVGNTIYF
V gene: TRBV15; CDR3 protein: CATSTGIVQFF
V gene: TRBV4-2; CDR3 protein: CASSQDPSGVNTGELFF
V gene: TRBV6-6; CDR3 protein: CASSLGGGTEAFF
V gene: TRBV21-1; CDR3 protein: CASTVTGTANTGELFF
V gene: TRBV29-1; CDR3 protein: CSVGEGYTEAFF
V gene: TRBV10-2; CDR3 protein: CASSEQGGLTEAFF
V gene: TRBV7-7; CDR3 protein: CASSLERGETQYF
V gene: TRBV6-5; CDR3 protein: CASAERRYGYGYTF
V gene: TRBV15; CDR3 protein: CATSRGTGGSETEAFF
V gene: TRBV10-2; CDR3 protein: CASSEDRSYGYTF
V gene: TRBV5-4; CDR3 protein: CASSLGQGGYNEQFF
V gene: TRBV5-1; CDR3 protein: CASRLTGGNTEAFF
V gene: TRBV5-1; CDR3 protein: CASSYRAVDTEAFF
V gene: TRBV18; CDR3 protein: CASSRVLNTEAFF
V gene: TRBV5-1; CDR3 protein: CASSITGTGDYGYTF
V gene: TRBV9; CDR3 protein: CASSVGPKSATAEAFF
V gene: TRBV5-4; CDR3 protein: CASSRTGDYGYTF
V gene: TRBV20-1; CDR3 protein: CSANSGETQYF
V gene: TRBV5-1; CDR3 protein: CASSFSQRQGSNTGELFF
V gene: TRBV18; CDR3 protein: CASSPDRSGQPQHF
V gene: TRBV10-2; CDR3 protein: CASSVREGTGELFF
V gene: TRBV5-4; CDR3 protein: CASSNNRRNTIYF
V gene: TRBV7-3; CDR3 protein: CASSLKWGSSGRGDNEQFF
V gene: TRBV28; CDR3 protein: CASTTRGLGTQYF
V gene: TRBV7-3; CDR3 protein: CASSLSRDTEAFF
V gene: TRBV14; CDR3 protein: CASSHGTYGSPLHF
V gene: TRBV30; CDR3 protein: CAWRPGQGRLEKLFF
V gene: TRBV5-8; CDR3 protein: CASSSYKWAEYQPQHF
V gene: TRBV6-5; CDR3 protein: CASTQGGGSQPQHF
V gene: TRBV12-3/TRBV12-4; CDR3 protein: CASSKAPQGEAFF
V gene: TRBV11-2; CDR3 protein: CASSLPTGTRTEAFF
V gene: TRBV19; CDR3 protein: CASSISGAGELFF
V gene: TRBV4-1; CDR3 protein: CASSQEGLRTDEQFF
V gene: TRBV5-1; CDR3 protein: CASSSPPEGEQFF